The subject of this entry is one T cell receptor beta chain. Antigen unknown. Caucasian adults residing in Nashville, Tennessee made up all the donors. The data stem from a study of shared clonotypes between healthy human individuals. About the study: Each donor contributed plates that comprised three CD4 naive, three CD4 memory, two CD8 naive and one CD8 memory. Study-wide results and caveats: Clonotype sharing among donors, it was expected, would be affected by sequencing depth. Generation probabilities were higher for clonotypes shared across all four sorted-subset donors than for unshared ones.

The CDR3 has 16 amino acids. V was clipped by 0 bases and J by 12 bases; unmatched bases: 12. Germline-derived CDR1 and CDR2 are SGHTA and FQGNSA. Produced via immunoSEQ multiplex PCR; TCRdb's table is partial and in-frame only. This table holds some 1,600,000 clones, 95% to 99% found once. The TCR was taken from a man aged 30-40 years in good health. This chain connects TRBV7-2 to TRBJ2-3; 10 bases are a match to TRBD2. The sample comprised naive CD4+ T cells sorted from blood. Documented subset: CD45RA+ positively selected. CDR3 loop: CASSLALAGAHVHQYF. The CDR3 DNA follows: TGTGCCAGCAGCTTAGCTCTAGCGGGAGCCCACGTTCACCAGTATTTT.